In this sample, the clone carrying this T cell receptor beta chain turned up many times. Its antigen is not identified. The data derive from a study of T cells in Graves' hyperthyroidism and ophthalmopathy. Study findings and constraints: Separating ophthalmopathy from stable hyperthyroidism was achieved by a 13 V-J model.

Researchers took RNA transcripts and amplified the TCR beta CDR3 regions from them. The HTBI primer set drove a first-round RT-PCR of the TCR CDR3. Via MiXCR, TCRdb re-called the multiplex PCR reads, giving one row per CDR3 protein. Altogether a few hundred thousand distinct CDR3 sequences are present, around 14% being singletons, with the ten largest covering under 8%. For the diagnoses, clinical symptoms, serum thyroxine and TRAb, thyroid ultrasound and orbital computed tomography were used. This sequence originates from a woman in her 30s with Graves' hyperthyroidism. The sequencing input was blood.

CDR3 residues: CASSEALTSGIGTDTQYF. The CDR3 nucleotides are TGTGCCAGCAGTGAAGCATTAACTAGCGGGATAGGTACAGATACGCAGTATTTT. This chain connects TRBV2 to TRBJ2-3, with 10 bases matching TRBD2. The CDR3 length is 18 residues. Losses at the gene ends were 0 bases for V and 3 bases for J; bases not matched to a gene: 9. Germline CDR1 and CDR2: SNHLY and FYNNEI.